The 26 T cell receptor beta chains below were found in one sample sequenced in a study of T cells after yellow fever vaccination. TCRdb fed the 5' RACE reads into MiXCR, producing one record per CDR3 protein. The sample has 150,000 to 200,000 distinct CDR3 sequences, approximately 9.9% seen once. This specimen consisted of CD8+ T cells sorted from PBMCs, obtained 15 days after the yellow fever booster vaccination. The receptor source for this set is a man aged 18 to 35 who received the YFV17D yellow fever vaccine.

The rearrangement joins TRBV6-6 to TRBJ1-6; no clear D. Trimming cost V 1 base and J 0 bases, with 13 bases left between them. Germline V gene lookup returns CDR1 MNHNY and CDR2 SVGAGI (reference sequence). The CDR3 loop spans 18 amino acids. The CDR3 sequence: CASSYWVFGSSYNSPLHF. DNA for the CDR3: TGTGCCAGCAGTTACTGGGTCTTCGGGAGCTCCTATAATTCACCCCTCCACTTT.

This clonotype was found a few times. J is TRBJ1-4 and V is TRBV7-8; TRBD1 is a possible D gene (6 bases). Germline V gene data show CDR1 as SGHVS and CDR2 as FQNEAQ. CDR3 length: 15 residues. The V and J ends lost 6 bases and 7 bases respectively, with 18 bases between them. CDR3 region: CASRSSEGGSEKLFF. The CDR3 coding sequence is TGTGCCAGCAGGTCTTCAGAAGGGGGTAGTGAAAAACTGTTTTTT.

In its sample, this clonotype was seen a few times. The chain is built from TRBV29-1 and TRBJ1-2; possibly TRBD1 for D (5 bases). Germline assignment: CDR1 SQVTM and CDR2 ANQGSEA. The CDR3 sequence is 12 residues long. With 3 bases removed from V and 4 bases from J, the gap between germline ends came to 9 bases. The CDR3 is CSVEEGFYGYTF. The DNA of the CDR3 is TGCAGCGTTGAGGAGGGGTTCTATGGCTACACCTTC. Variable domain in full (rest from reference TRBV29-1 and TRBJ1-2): SAVISQKPSRDICQRGTSLTIQCQVDSQVTMMFWYRQQPGQSLTLIATANQGSEATYESGFVIDKFPISRPNLTFSTLTVSNMSPEDSSIYLCSVEEGFYGYTFGSGTRLTVV.

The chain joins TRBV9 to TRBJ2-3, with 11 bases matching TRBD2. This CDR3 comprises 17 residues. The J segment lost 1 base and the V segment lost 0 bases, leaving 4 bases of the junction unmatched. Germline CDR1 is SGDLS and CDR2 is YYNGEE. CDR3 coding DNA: TGTGCCAGCAGCGTAGTAGCGGGGGGGCGGGGCACAGATACGCAGTATTTT. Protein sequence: CASSVVAGGRGTDTQYF.

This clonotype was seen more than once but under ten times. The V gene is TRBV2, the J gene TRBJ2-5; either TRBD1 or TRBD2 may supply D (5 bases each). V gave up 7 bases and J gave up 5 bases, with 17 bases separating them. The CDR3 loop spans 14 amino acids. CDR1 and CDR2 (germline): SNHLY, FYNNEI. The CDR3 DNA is TGTGCCAGCATGTTTGAGGGGATGAGGGAGACCCAGTACTTC. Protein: CASMFEGMRETQYF.

The CDR3 loop is CASSSLRQGVGFGYTF. CDR3 DNA sequence: TGTGCCAGCAGCTCTCTCCGACAGGGAGTGGGGTTTGGCTACACCTTC. The V call is TRBV11-2, the J call TRBJ1-2; 7 nucleotides align to TRBD1. The germline V gene has CDR1 SGHAT and CDR2 FQNNGV. Trimming took 4 bases from V and 7 from J; bases not matched to a gene: 15. The CDR3 loop spans 16 amino acids.

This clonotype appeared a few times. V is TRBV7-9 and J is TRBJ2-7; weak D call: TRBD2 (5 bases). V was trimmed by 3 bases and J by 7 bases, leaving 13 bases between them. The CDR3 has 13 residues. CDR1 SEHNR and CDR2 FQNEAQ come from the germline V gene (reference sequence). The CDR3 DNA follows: TGTGCCAGCAGCTTCTCGTCCTCGGGGGAGCAGTACTTC. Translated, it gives CASSFSSSGEQYF.

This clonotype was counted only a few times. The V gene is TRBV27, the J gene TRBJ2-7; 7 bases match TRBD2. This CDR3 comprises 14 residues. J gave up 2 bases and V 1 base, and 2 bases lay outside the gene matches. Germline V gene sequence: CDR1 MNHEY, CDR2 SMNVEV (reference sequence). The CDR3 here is CASSLFGGAYEQYF. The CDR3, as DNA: TGTGCCAGCAGTTTATTTGGGGGGGCCTACGAGCAGTACTTC.

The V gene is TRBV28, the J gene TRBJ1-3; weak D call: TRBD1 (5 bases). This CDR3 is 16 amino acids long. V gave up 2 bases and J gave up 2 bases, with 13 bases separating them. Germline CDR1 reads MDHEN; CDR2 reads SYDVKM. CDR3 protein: CASSLREGIAGNTIYF. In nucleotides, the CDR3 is TGTGCCAGCAGTTTAAGGGAGGGGATCGCTGGAAACACCATATATTTT. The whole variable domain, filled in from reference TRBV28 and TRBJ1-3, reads DVKVTQSSRYLVKRTGEKVFLECVQDMDHENMFWYRQDPGLGLRLIYFSYDVKMKEKGDIPEGYSVSREKKERFSLILESASTNQTSMYLCASSLREGIAGNTIYFGEGSWLTVV.

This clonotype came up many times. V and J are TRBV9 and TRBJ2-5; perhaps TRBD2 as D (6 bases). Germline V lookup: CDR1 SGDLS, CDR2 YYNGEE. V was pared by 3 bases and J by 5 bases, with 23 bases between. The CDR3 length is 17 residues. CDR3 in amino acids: CASSAKEGLVQGETQYF. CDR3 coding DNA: TGTGCCAGCAGCGCGAAGGAGGGACTGGTTCAGGGTGAGACCCAGTACTTC.

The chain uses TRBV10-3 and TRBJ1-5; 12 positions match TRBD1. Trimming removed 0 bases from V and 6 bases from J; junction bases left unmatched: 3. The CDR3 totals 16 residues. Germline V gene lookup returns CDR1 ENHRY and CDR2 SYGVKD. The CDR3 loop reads CAISESGQGASQPQHF. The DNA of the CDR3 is TGTGCCATCAGTGAGTCGGGACAGGGGGCCAGTCAGCCCCAGCATTTT.

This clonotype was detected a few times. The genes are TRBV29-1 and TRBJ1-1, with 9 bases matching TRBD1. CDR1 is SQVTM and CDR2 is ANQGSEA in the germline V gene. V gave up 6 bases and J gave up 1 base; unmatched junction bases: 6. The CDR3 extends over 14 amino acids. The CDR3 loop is CSVGQGWRNTEAFF. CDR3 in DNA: TGCAGCGTCGGACAGGGGTGGAGGAACACTGAAGCTTTCTTT.

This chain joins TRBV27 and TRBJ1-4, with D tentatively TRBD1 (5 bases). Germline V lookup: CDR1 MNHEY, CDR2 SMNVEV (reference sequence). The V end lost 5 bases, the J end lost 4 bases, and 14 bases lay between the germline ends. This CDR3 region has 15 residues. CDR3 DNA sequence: TGTGCCAGCAGTGATCCCGGGACGGGTAATGAAAAACTGTTTTTT. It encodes CASSDPGTGNEKLFF.

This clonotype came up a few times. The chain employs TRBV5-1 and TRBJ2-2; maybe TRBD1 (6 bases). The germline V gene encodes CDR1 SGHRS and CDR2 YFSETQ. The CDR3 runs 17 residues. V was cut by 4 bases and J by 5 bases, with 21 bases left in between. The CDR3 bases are TGCGCCAGCAGCCCTGGAACCCAGGGGTGGAGGACCGGGGAGCTGTTTTTT. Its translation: CASSPGTQGWRTGELFF.

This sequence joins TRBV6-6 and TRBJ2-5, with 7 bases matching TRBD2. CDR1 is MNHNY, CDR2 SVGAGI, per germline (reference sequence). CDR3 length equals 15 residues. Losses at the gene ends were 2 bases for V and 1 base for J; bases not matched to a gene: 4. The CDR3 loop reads CASSYTGGIQETQYF. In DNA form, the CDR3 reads TGTGCCAGCAGTTACACCGGGGGGATCCAAGAGACCCAGTACTTC.

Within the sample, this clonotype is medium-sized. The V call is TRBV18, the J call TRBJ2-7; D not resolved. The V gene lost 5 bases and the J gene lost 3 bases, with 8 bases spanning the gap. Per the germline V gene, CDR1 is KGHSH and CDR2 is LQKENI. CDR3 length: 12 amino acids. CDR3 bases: TGTGCCAGCTCAACCTCAGGCTACGAGCAGTACTTC. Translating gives CASSTSGYEQYF.

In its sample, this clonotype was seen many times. The CDR3 DNA is TGTGCCAGCAGCTTAACGGGGACGGACCATTCACCCCTCCACTTT. Residues: CASSLTGTDHSPLHF. This chain links TRBV7-3 with TRBJ1-6; TRBD1 might be the D (5 bases). The V gene's germline CDR1 is SGHTA and CDR2 FQGTGA. V was trimmed by 0 bases and J by 8 bases, leaving 11 bases between them. The CDR3 sequence is 15 residues long.

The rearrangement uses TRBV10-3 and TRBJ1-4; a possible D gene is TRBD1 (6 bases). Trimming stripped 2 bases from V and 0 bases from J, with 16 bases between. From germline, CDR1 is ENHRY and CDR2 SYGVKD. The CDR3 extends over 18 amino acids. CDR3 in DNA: TGTGCCATCAGTGAGGTCGAGGGGGTTTTAACAACTAATGAAAAACTGTTTTTT. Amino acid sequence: CAISEVEGVLTTNEKLFF.

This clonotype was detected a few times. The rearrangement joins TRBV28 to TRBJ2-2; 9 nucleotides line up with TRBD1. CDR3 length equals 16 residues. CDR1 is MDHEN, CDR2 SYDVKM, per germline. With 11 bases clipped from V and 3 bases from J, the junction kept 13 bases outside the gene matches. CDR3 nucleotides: TGTGCCGCATGCCGGGACAGGGTAAGGGACACCGGGGAGCTGTTTTTT. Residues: CAACRDRVRDTGELFF.

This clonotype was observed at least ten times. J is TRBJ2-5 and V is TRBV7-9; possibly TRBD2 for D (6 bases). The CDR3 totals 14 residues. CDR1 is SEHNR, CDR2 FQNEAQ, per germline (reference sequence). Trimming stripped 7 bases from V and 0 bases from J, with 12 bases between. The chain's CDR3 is CASTRERDQETQYF. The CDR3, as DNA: TGTGCCAGCACCAGAGAGCGGGACCAAGAGACCCAGTACTTC.

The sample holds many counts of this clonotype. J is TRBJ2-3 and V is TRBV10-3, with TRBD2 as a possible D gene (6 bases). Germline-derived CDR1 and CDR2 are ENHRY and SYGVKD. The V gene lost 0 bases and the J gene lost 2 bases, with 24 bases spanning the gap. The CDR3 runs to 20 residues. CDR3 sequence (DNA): TGTGCCATCAGTGAGTCGATTGATGGGGCTGCGGGGCACTACACAGATACGCAGTATTTT. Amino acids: CAISESIDGAAGHYTDTQYF.

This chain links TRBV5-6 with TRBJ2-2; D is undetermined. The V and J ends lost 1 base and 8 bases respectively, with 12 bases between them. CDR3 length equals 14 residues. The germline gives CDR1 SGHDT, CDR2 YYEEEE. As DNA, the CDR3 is TGTGCCAGCAGCTTGACACTCGATGGTGGGGAGCTGTTTTTT. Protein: CASSLTLDGGELFF.

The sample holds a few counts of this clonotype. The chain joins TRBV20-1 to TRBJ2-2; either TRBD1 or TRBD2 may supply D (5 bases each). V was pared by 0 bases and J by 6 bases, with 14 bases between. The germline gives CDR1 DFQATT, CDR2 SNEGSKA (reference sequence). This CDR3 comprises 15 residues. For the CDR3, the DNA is TGCAGTGCTAGAGATCTCGAGGGGCCGGCCGGGGAGCTGTTTTTT. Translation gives CSARDLEGPAGELFF.

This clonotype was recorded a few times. The chain's CDR3 is CASSSLAHEQFF. The CDR3 nucleotides read TGTGCCAGCAGCTCCTTAGCCCATGAGCAGTTCTTC. The chain is built from TRBV7-2 and TRBJ2-1; unclear D gene. V was clipped by 4 bases and J by 8 bases, with 9 bases between them. From germline, CDR1 is SGHTA and CDR2 FQGNSA. This CDR3 has 12 amino acids.

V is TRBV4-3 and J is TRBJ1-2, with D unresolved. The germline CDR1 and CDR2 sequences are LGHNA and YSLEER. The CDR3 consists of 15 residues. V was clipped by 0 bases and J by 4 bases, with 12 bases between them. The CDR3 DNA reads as TGCGCCAGCAGCCAAGAGGTCTCTTATTTCTATGGCTACACCTTC. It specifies CASSQEVSYFYGYTF.

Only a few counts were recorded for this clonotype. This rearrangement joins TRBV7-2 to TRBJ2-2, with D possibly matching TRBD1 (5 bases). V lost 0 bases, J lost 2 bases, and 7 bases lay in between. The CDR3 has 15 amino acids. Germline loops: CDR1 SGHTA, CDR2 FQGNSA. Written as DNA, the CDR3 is TGTGCCAGCAGCTTAGCTAGGGGAAACACCGGGGAGCTGTTTTTT. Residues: CASSLARGNTGELFF.